The entry below describes one T cell receptor beta chain. Germline lookup yields CDR1 GTSNPN and CDR2 SVGIG (reference sequence). The V end lost 2 bases, the J end lost 2 bases, and 13 bases lay between the germline ends. CDR3 size: 14 residues. Sequenced by immunoSEQ multiplex PCR; TCRdb stores in-frame clones only, minus some. This table has approximately 52,000 clones, roughly 92% appearing once. The sample is drawn from a study of OX40 agonist ivuxolimab in advanced cancers. The chain has TRBV30 and TRBJ2-7; TRBD2 might be the D (5 bases). This specimen consisted of CD4+ or CD8+ T cells sorted from blood, obtained in a trial of the OX40 agonist ivuxolimab. This clonotype originated in an adult with an advanced solid tumor such as melanoma, head and neck, liver or kidney cancer. CDR3 in amino acids: CAWSILAGAYEQYF. As DNA, the CDR3 is TGTGCCTGGAGTATTCTGGCGGGCGCCTACGAGCAGTACTTC.